Listed below are T cell receptor beta chains from one sample, sequenced in a study of cytomegalovirus exposure and HLA in healthy donors. Measured with immunoSEQ multiplex PCR; TCRdb has only the in-frame clones, and not every one. The sample carries about 81,000 clones, about three quarters recorded once. The sample comprised PBMCs. These receptors were collected from a man in his fifties or sixties in good health and CMV-seropositive. Each CDR3 is given with its conserved first and last residue. The order of the fields is D gene, J gene, V gene, clone size, CDR3 protein, CDR3 DNA. D genes are given only for firm matches. Size is omitted from some rows. Given values are once, few, many or a class for expanded clones.

D: TRBD2; J: TRBJ2-6; V: TRBV7-6; size: .; CDR3: CASSLVGTSGSISGANVLTF; DNA: TGTGCCAGCAGCTTAGTGGGGACTAGCGGGAGTATTTCTGGGGCCAACGTCCTGACTTTC
D: .; J: TRBJ2-2; V: TRBV27; size: .; CDR3: CASSLYRNTGELFF; DNA: TGTGCCAGCAGTTTATATCGGAACACCGGGGAGCTGTTTTTT
D: TRBD2; J: TRBJ2-7; V: TRBV6-5; size: .; CDR3: CASSTLAGGQYEQYF; DNA: TGTGCCAGCAGTACTTTAGCGGGAGGGCAGTACGAGCAGTACTTC
D: .; J: TRBJ2-2; V: TRBV6-4; size: .; CDR3: CASSQLGGNTGELFF; DNA: TGTGCCAGCAGTCAACTCGGAGGAAACACCGGGGAGCTGTTTTTT
D: TRBD1; J: TRBJ2-7; V: TRBV19; size: .; CDR3: CASTSRDRDEQYF; DNA: TGTGCCAGTACTTCCCGGGACAGGGACGAGCAGTACTTC
D: TRBD2; J: TRBJ2-7; V: TRBV13; size: once; CDR3: CASSYGTSGTYEQYF; DNA: TGTGCCAGCAGCTACGGGACTAGCGGGACCTACGAGCAGTACTTC
D: .; J: TRBJ1-2; V: TRBV29-1; size: .; CDR3: CSVATGYGYTF; DNA: TGCAGCGTTGCAACAGGGTATGGCTACACCTTC
D: TRBD1; J: TRBJ1-1; V: TRBV5-6; size: few; CDR3: CASSWGYRGDLNTEAFF; DNA: TGTGCCAGCAGCTGGGGATACAGGGGGGACTTGAACACTGAAGCTTTCTTT
D: TRBD1; J: TRBJ1-2; V: TRBV11-2; size: once; CDR3: CASSRPGQGRSYTF; DNA: TGTGCCAGCAGCCGACCGGGACAGGGCCGCTCGTACACCTTC
D: .; J: TRBJ2-7; V: TRBV4-1; size: .; CDR3: CASSLFYGSLYEQYF; DNA: TGCGCCAGCAGCCTTTTCTACGGGAGTCTCTACGAGCAGTACTTC
D: TRBD2; J: TRBJ2-3; V: TRBV14; size: .; CDR3: CASSQLSGKSTDTQYF; DNA: TGTGCCAGCAGCCAACTTAGCGGGAAAAGCACAGATACGCAGTATTTT
D: .; J: TRBJ2-7; V: TRBV7-9; size: few; CDR3: CASSQESAGYLYEQYF; DNA: TGTGCCAGCAGCCAGGAGTCCGCAGGGTACCTGTACGAGCAGTACTTC
D: .; J: TRBJ1-1; V: TRBV12-5; size: .; CDR3: CASGFQGNTEAFF; DNA: TGTGCTAGTGGTTTTCAGGGGAACACTGAAGCTTTCTTT
D: .; J: TRBJ2-7; V: TRBV30; size: once; CDR3: CAWTLNYEQYF; DNA: TGTGCCTGGACCCTAAACTACGAGCAGTACTTC
D: .; J: TRBJ1-2; V: TRBV6-5; size: .; CDR3: CASRGTQYGYTF; DNA: TGTGCCAGCAGAGGGACTCAGTATGGCTACACCTTC
D: TRBD2; J: TRBJ2-3; V: TRBV7-2; size: once; CDR3: CASSLETSGRAYKDTQYF; DNA: TGTGCCAGCAGCTTAGAGACTAGCGGGAGGGCCTATAAAGATACGCAGTATTTT
D: .; J: TRBJ1-2; V: TRBV27; size: .; CDR3: CASSPRQETYGYTF; DNA: TGTGCCAGCAGTCCTAGACAGGAAACCTATGGCTACACCTTC
D: .; J: TRBJ2-1; V: TRBV5-1; size: .; CDR3: CASSSHSVLGYNEQFF; DNA: TGCGCCAGCAGCTCCCACAGTGTTTTGGGTTACAATGAGCAGTTCTTC
D: .; J: TRBJ1-2; V: TRBV30; size: few; CDR3: CACPGGDYGYTF; DNA: TGTGCCTGCCCCGGGGGGGACTATGGCTACACCTTC
D: .; J: TRBJ1-1; V: TRBV30; size: .; CDR3: CAWSGRGTEAFF; DNA: TGTGCCTGGAGTGGGCGGGGCACTGAAGCTTTCTTT
D: TRBD2; J: TRBJ2-1; V: TRBV11-3; size: .; CDR3: CASSYGLAAGPFFEQFF; DNA: TGTGCCAGCAGCTACGGTTTAGCAGCGGGGCCTTTTTTCGAGCAGTTCTTC
D: TRBD1; J: TRBJ2-7; V: TRBV27; size: .; CDR3: CASSFEYRTGISYEQYF; DNA: TGTGCCAGCAGTTTCGAGTATCGGACAGGGATCTCCTACGAGCAGTACTTC
D: TRBD2; J: TRBJ2-1; V: TRBV5-1; size: .; CDR3: CASNPRRREGFFEQFF; DNA: TGCGCCAGCAACCCCCGTCGGCGGGAGGGTTTCTTTGAGCAGTTCTTC
D: TRBD1; J: TRBJ1-1; V: TRBV19; size: .; CDR3: CASRDRHELRTEAFF; DNA: TGTGCCAGCCGGGACAGACACGAACTGCGCACTGAAGCTTTCTTT
D: TRBD2; J: TRBJ2-7; V: TRBV19; size: .; CDR3: CASSIRLAGVYEQYF; DNA: TGTGCCAGTAGTATACGACTAGCGGGAGTTTACGAGCAGTACTTC
D: TRBD2; J: TRBJ2-3; V: TRBV12-5; size: once; CDR3: CASGLVLLSGSPDTQYF; DNA: TGTGCTAGTGGTTTGGTACTCCTAAGCGGGAGCCCAGATACGCAGTATTTT
D: TRBD1; J: TRBJ1-2; V: TRBV6-5; size: .; CDR3: CASSYGTGFGYTF; DNA: TGTGCCAGCAGTTACGGGACAGGTTTTGGCTACACCTTC
D: .; J: TRBJ1-1; V: TRBV21-1; size: .; CDR3: CASSSHRRNTEAFF; DNA: TGTGCCAGCAGCAGCCACAGGAGGAACACTGAAGCTTTCTTT
D: .; J: TRBJ2-7; V: TRBV28; size: once; CDR3: CASNDTAYEQYF; DNA: TGTGCCAGCAATGACACAGCCTACGAGCAGTACTTC
D: .; J: TRBJ2-2; V: TRBV12-5; size: .; CDR3: CASAGQGIGGELFF; DNA: TGTGCTAGTGCAGGCCAGGGGATCGGCGGGGAGCTGTTTTTT
D: .; J: TRBJ2-3; V: TRBV7-3; size: .; CDR3: CASSLTAGISTDTQYF; DNA: TGTGCCAGCAGCTTAACTGCGGGGATAAGCACAGATACGCAGTATTTT
D: TRBD1; J: TRBJ2-7; V: TRBV19; size: .; CDR3: CASSATGTGLGQYF; DNA: TGTGCCAGTAGTGCCACCGGGACAGGCCTAGGGCAGTACTTC
D: .; J: TRBJ2-3; V: TRBV29-1; size: .; CDR3: CSVLGAGGVTDTQYF; DNA: TGCAGCGTTTTGGGGGCTGGGGGGGTCACAGATACGCAGTATTTT
D: .; J: TRBJ2-4; V: TRBV7-9; size: .; CDR3: CASTLGAPGKNSQYF; DNA: TGTGCCAGCACCCTTGGGGCCCCCGGCAAAAACAGTCAGTACTTC
D: .; J: TRBJ1-2; V: TRBV30; size: .; CDR3: CAWSRGFGYTF; DNA: TGTGCCTGGAGTAGGGGTTTTGGCTACACCTTC
D: .; J: TRBJ2-5; V: TRBV7-9; size: few; CDR3: CASAGYQETQYF; DNA: TGTGCCAGCGCGGGGTACCAAGAGACCCAGTACTTC
D: .; J: TRBJ2-1; V: TRBV6-1; size: .; CDR3: CASSVAAYNEQFF; DNA: TGTGCCAGCAGTGTAGCTGCGTACAATGAGCAGTTCTTC
D: .; J: TRBJ1-4; V: TRBV21-1; size: .; CDR3: CASSPFESTRNEKLFF; DNA: TGTGCCAGCAGCCCCTTTGAGTCGACGAGGAATGAAAAACTGTTTTTT
D: .; J: TRBJ2-1; V: TRBV11-3; size: .; CDR3: CASSLEANEQFF; DNA: TGTGCCAGCAGCTTAGAGGCAAATGAGCAGTTCTTC
D: .; J: TRBJ2-7; V: TRBV19; size: .; CDR3: CASSISGSSYEQYF; DNA: TGTGCCAGTAGTATTTCGGGAAGCTCCTACGAGCAGTACTTC
D: TRBD2; J: TRBJ2-3; V: TRBV9; size: .; CDR3: CASSPSGSRDTQYF; DNA: TGTGCCAGCAGCCCTAGCGGGAGTAGAGATACGCAGTATTTT
D: .; J: TRBJ2-7; V: TRBV10-3; size: few; CDR3: CAISESRGTYEQYF; DNA: TGTGCCATCAGTGAGTCAAGGGGGACCTACGAGCAGTACTTC
D: TRBD2; J: TRBJ2-1; V: TRBV14; size: .; CDR3: CASSPRTSGRAGDEQFF; DNA: TGTGCCAGCAGCCCCCGGACTAGCGGGAGGGCTGGCGATGAGCAGTTCTTC
D: TRBD1; J: TRBJ1-2; V: TRBV6-4; size: .; CDR3: CATADRGLGYTF; DNA: TGTGCCACCGCGGACAGGGGGCTTGGCTACACCTTC
D: .; J: TRBJ2-3; V: TRBV21-1; size: .; CDR3: CASTAPAGGAHF; DNA: TGTGCCAGCACCGCCCCGGCAGGGGGCGCGCATTTT
D: TRBD2; J: TRBJ2-7; V: TRBV4-1; size: once; CDR3: CASSQGLRYEQYF; DNA: TGCGCCAGCAGCCAGGGACTACGCTACGAGCAGTACTTC
D: TRBD1; J: TRBJ2-2; V: TRBV30; size: once; CDR3: CAWSLNRGAVFSGELFF; DNA: TGTGCCTGGAGTTTAAACAGGGGAGCGGTGTTTAGCGGGGAGCTGTTTTTT
D: TRBD1; J: TRBJ2-2; V: TRBV7-6; size: .; CDR3: CASSFFIGTGTAGELFF; DNA: TGTGCCAGCAGCTTTTTCATCGGGACAGGGACGGCCGGGGAGCTGTTTTTT
D: .; J: TRBJ1-1; V: TRBV7-3; size: few; CDR3: CASSLMAGSNTEAFF; DNA: TGTGCCAGCAGCTTAATGGCGGGGTCGAACACTGAAGCTTTCTTT
D: TRBD1; J: TRBJ2-7; V: TRBV18; size: .; CDR3: CASSRLVNPRTGPTEQYF; DNA: TGTGCCAGCTCACGATTGGTGAATCCTCGGACAGGTCCTACGGAGCAGTACTTC
D: TRBD1; J: TRBJ1-4; V: TRBV18; size: .; CDR3: CASSPLDRGPLYEKLFF; DNA: TGTGCCAGCTCACCGCTCGACAGGGGGCCCCTCTATGAAAAACTGTTTTTT
D: .; J: TRBJ2-5; V: TRBV27; size: .; CDR3: CASSRLANSKETQYF; DNA: TGTGCCAGCAGCCGTCTAGCCAATTCCAAAGAGACCCAGTACTTC
D: TRBD2; J: TRBJ2-7; V: TRBV29-1; size: .; CDR3: CSVETSGRRGEQYF; DNA: TGCAGCGTTGAAACTAGCGGGAGGCGAGGCGAGCAGTACTTC